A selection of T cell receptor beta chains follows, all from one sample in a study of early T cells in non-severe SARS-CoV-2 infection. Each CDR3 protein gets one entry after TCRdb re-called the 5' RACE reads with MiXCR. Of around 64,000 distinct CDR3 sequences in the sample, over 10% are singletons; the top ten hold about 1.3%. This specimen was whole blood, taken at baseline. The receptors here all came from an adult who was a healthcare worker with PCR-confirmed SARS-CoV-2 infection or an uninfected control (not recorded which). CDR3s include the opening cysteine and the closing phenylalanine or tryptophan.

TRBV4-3 CASSQGWREDTGELFF
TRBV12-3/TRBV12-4 CASRGTGQDQPQHF
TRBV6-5 CASSGPLGETQYF
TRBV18 CASSPFREYSPLHF
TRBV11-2 CASSPLLLGNEQFF
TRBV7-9 CASSPTPKNTEAFF
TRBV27 CASSPRGAGGYEQYF
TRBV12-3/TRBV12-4 CASSLWMRDEETQYF
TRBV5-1 CASSFQGGGNTEAFF
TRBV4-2 CASSQVPDSNQPQHF
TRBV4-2 CASSQALGQGAEKLFF
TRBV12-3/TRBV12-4 CASRPRGRNTEAFF
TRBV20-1 CSAQTGVNEKLFF
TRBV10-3 CAITQGAPGELFF
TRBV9 CASSVAGHGANVLTF
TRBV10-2 CASSEIWDSGITDTQYF
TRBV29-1 CSVERGDGEAFF
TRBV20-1 CSAQTGLSTEAFF
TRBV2 CASTPGQSRLDEQFF
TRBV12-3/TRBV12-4 CASSLVQGSRNTEAFF
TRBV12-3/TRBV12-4 CASSLQIIGTGELFF
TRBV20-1 CSANRNLLNEQFF
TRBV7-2 CASSVGLAGGHADTQYF
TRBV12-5 CASGFGDTQYF
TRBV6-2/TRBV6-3 CASSYARTEGYTF
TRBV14 CASSPQGGYGYTF
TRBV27 CASSLGSPDEQFF
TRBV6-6 CASCMTEYQETQYF
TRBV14 CASSQDLRLAGDNEQFF
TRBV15 CATSRDMQGGNTIYF
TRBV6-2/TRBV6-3 CASSYPEDKSNQPQHF
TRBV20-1 CSVVGLAAYNEQFF
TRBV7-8 CASSLARVRNEQFF
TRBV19 CASSSATGYEQYF
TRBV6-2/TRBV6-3 CASKRSGGTSSPLHF
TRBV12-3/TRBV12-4 CASSMRGGRYNEQFF